This T cell receptor (beta chain) was captured by sequencing in a study of blood T cells in healthy people across ages. Whole-study findings and limits: More naive CD4+ cells and higher diversity marked long-lived donors relative to aged donors.

A few counts support this clonotype. Its antigen remains unknown. A read error may account for a junction end that differs from germline. Alongside a J-beta primer mix, a sample-barcoded 5' primer served in a second PCR lasting roughly 7 to 11 cycles. Individual samples furnished no less than 3 million CDR3-containing paired-end reads apiece. TCRdb reanalysed the 5' RACE reads using MiXCR and keeps one entry per CDR3 protein. The data contain 1.5 million to 2 million distinct CDR3 sequences, about 28% of them singletons. From germline, CDR1 is SQVTM and CDR2 ANQGSEA. The CDR3 has 13 amino acids. The sequenced material came from blood. V is TRBV29-1 and J is TRBJ2-1, with 10 bases matching TRBD1. The clonotype originates from a woman in her thirties in good health. The CDR3 here is CGVDRTGGNEQFF. The DNA of the CDR3 is TGCGGCGTTGATAGGACAGGGGGCAATGAGCAGTTCTTC.